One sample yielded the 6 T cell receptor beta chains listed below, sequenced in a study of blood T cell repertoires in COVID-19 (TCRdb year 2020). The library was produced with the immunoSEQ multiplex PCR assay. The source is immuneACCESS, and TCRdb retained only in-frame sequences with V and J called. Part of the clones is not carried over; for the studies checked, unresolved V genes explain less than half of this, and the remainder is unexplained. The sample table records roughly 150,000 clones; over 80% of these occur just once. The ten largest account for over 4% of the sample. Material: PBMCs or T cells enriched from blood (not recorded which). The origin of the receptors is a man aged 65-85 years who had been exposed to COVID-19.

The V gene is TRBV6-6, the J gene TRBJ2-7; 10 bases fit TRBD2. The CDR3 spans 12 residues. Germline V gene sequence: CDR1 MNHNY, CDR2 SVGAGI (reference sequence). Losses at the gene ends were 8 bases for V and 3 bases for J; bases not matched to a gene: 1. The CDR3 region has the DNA TGTGCCAGCCTAGCGGGGGACTACGAGCAGTACTTC. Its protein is CASLAGDYEQYF.

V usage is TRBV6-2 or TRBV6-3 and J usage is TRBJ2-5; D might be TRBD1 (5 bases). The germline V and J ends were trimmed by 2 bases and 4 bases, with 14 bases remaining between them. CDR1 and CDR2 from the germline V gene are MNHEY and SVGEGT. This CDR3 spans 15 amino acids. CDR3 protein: CASSYPGYQGETQYF. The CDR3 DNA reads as TGTGCCAGCAGTTACCCGGGCTATCAGGGAGAGACCCAGTACTTC.

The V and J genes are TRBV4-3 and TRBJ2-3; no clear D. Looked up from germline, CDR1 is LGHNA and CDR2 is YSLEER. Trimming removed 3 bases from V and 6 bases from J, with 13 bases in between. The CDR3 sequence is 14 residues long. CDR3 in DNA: TGCGCCAGCAGCCAGACCCGAGGCCCCGATACGCAGTATTTT. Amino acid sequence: CASSQTRGPDTQYF.

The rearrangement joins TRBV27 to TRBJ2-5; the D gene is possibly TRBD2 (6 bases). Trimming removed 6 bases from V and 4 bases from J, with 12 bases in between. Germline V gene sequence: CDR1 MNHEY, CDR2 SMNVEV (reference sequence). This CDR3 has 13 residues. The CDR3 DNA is TGTGCCAGCAGGCCGGGGGTGGGAGAGACCCAGTACTTC. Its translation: CASRPGVGETQYF.

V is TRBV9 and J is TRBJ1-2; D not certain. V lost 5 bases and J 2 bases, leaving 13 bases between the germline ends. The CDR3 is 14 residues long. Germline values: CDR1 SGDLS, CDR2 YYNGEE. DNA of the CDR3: TGTGCCAGCAGTCCGAGTCTTTCCAACTATGGCTACACCTTC. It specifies CASSPSLSNYGYTF.

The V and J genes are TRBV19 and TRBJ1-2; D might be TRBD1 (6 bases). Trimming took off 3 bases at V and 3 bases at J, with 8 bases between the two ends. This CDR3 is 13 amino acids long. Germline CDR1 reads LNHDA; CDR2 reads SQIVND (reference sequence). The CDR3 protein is CASSINRDYGYTF. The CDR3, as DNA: TGTGCCAGTAGTATCAACAGGGACTATGGCTACACCTTC.